The subject of this entry is one T cell receptor (beta chain). The antigen remains unidentified. It was genomic DNA that served as the template for profiling TCR beta VDJ and CDR3. TCRdb processed the reads anew with MiXCR; each CDR3 protein has one entry. This sample carries 150,000 or so distinct CDR3 sequences, around half of them seen once, and the ten largest clones take approximately 12%. Germline V gene sequence: CDR1 SGHVS, CDR2 FNYEAQ. The CDR3 sequence is 15 residues long. With 5 bases removed from V and 3 bases from J, the gap between germline ends came to 13 bases. The sample originates from a study of CD8+CD57+ T cells in acquired aplastic anemia. Study-level results: Twenty-nine sequences, all CD8+ CDR3, were shared between patients and controls.

Patients included in sequencing had previously demonstrated CD8+CD57+ cell expansion by flow cytometry. This sequence originates from a human donor with aplastic anemia. What was sequenced was sorted CD4+, CD8+, or CD8+CD57+ T cells (not recorded which) from PBMCs. The chain combines TRBV7-6 with TRBJ2-2; D is unclear. The CDR3 sequence: CASSLESEDTGELFF. For the CDR3, the DNA is TGTGCCAGCAGCCTCGAGTCCGAGGACACCGGGGAGCTGTTTTTT.